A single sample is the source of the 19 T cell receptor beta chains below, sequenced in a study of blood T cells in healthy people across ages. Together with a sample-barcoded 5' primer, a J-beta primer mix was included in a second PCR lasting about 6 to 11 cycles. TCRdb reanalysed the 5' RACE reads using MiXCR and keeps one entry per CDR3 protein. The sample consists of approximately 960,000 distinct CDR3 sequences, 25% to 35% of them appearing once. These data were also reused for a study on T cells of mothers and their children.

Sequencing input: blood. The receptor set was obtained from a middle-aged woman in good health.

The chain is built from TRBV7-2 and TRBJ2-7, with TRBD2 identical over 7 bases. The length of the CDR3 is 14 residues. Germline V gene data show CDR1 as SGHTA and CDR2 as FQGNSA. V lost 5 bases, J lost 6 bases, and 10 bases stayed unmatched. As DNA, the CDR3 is TGTGCCAGCAGCCCCACCGGGGGGTTCGGCGAGCAGTACTTC. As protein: CASSPTGGFGEQYF. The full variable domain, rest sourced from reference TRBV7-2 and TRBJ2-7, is GAGVSQSPSNKVTEKGKDVELRCDPISGHTALYWYRQSLGQGLEFLIYFQGNSAPDKSGLPSDRFSAERTGGSVSTLTIQRTQQEDSAVYLCASSPTGGFGEQYFGPGTRLTVT.

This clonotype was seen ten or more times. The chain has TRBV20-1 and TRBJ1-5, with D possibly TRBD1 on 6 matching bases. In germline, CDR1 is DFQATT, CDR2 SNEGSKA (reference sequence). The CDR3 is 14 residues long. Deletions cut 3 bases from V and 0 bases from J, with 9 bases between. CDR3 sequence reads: CSARGGLSNQPQHF. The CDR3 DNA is TGCAGTGCTAGGGGGGGCCTTAGCAATCAGCCCCAGCATTTT.

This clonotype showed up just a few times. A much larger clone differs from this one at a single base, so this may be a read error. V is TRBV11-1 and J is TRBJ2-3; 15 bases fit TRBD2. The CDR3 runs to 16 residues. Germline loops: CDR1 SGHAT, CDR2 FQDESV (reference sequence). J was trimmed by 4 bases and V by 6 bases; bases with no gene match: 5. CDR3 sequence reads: CASRRTSGGVPDTQYF. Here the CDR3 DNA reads TGTGCCAGCAGGAGGACTAGCGGGGGGGTCCCAGATACGCAGTATTTT.

Written as DNA, the CDR3 is TGTGCCAGCAGTGCGGAGAAGTTCTACGAGCAGTACTTC. This sequence encodes CASSAEKFYEQYF. The gene calls are TRBV2 and TRBJ2-7, with D unresolved. Between the trimmed V and J ends, which lost 4 bases and 3 bases, there was a span of 10 bases. CDR1 is SNHLY, CDR2 FYNNEI, per germline. This CDR3 region has 13 residues.

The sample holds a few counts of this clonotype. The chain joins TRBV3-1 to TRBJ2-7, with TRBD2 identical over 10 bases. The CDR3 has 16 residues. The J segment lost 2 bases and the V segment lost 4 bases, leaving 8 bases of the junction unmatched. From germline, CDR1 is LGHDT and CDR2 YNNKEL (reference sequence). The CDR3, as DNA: TGTGCCAGCAGCCCCTCGGTAGCGGGGGGCCCCTACGAGCAGTACTTC. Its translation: CASSPSVAGGPYEQYF.

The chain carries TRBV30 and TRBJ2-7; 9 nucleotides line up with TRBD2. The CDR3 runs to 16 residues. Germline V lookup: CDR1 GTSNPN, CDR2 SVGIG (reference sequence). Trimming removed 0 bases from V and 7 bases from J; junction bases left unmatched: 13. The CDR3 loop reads CAWSVGAAGGYNEQYF. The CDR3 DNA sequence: TGTGCCTGGAGTGTTGGGGCAGCGGGGGGTTACAATGAGCAGTACTTC.

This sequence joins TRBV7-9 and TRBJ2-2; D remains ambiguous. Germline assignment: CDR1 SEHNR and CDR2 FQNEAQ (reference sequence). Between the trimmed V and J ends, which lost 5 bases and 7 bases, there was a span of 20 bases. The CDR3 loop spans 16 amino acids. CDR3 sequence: CASSRELGLGHGELFF. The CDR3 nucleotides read TGTGCCAGCAGCCGAGAGCTTGGTCTAGGCCACGGGGAGCTGTTTTTT.

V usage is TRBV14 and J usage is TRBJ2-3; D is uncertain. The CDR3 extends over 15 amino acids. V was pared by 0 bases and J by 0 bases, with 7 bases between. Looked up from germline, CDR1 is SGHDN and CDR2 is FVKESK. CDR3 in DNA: TGTGCCAGCAGCCAAGACTATACTAGCACAGATACGCAGTATTTT. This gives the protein CASSQDYTSTDTQYF.

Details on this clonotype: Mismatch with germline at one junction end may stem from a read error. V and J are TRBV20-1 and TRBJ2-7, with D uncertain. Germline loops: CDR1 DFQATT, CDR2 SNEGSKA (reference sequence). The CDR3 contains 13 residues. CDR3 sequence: CSARKTGTYGQYF. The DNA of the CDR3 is TGCAGTGCTAGAAAGACCGGTACCTACGGGCAGTACTTC.

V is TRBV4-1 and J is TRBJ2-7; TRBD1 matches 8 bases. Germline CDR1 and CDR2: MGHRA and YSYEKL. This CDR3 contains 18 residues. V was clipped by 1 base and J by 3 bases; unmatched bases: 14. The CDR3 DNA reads TGCGCCAGCAGCCAAGTTCTTACTACCGGGACAGGATTCTACGAGCAGTACTTC. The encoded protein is CASSQVLTTGTGFYEQYF.

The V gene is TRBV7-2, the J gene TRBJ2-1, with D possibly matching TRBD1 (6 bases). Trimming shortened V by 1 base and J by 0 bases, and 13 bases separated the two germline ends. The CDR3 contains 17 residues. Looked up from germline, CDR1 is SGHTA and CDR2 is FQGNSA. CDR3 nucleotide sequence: TGTGCCAGCAGCTTAGTCTTGGGACACAGCTCCTACAATGAGCAGTTCTTC. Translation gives CASSLVLGHSSYNEQFF.

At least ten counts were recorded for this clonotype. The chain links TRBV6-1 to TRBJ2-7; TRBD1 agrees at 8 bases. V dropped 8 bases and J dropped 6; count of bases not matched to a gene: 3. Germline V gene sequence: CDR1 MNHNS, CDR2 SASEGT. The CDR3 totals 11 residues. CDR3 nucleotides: TGTGCCAGCGGGGGACAGGTCGAGCAGTACTTC. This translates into CASGGQVEQYF.

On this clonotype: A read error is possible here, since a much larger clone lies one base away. CDR3 bases: TGTGCCAGCAGCACTGGGACAGGCCCCACAGATGCGCAGTATTTT. It yields the protein CASSTGTGPTDAQYF. V usage is TRBV7-9 and J usage is TRBJ2-3, with TRBD1 matching over 8 bases. The CDR3 consists of 15 residues. Germline values: CDR1 SEHNR, CDR2 FQNEAQ (reference sequence).

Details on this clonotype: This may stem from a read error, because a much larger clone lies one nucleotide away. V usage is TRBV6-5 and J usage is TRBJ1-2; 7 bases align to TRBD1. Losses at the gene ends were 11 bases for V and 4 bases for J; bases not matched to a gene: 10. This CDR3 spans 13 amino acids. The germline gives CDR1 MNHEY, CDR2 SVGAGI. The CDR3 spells CARKTGDGYGYTF. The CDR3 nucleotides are TGTGCCCGCAAAACAGGGGATGGCTATGGCTACACCTTC.

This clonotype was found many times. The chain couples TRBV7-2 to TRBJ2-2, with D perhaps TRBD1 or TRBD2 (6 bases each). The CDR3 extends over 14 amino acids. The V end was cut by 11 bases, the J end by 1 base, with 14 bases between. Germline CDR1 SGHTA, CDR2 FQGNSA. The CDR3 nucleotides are TGTGCCGAGGGGGGTCCCCTGAACACCGGGGAGCTGTTTTTT. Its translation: CAEGGPLNTGELFF.

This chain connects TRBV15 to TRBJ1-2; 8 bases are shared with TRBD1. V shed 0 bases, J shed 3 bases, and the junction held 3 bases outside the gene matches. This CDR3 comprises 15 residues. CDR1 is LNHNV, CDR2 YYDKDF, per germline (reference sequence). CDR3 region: CATSRDTGGYYGYTF. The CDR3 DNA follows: TGTGCCACCAGCAGAGATACAGGGGGATACTATGGCTACACCTTC.

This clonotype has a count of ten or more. Here the CDR3 reads CASSQGQRSNYGYTF. The CDR3 coding sequence is TGCGCCAGCAGCCAGGGACAGCGATCTAACTATGGCTACACCTTC. The chain has TRBV4-3 and TRBJ1-2; 7 nucleotides match TRBD1. Germline CDR1 and CDR2: LGHNA and YSLEER. V shed 3 bases, J shed 0 bases, and the junction held 4 bases outside the gene matches. The length of the CDR3 is 15 residues.

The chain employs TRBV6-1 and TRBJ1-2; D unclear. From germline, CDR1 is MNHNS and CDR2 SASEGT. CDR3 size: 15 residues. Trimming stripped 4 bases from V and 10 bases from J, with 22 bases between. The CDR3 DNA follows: TGTGCCAGCAGTGGTGAGCTGGGCGCCCCCTCCCTCTACACCTTC. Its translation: CASSGELGAPSLYTF.

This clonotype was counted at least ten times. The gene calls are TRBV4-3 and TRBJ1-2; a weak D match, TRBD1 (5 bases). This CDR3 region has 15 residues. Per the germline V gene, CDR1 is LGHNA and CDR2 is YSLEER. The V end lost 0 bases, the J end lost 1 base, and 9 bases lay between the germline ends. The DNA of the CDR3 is TGCGCCAGCAGCCAAGATCCCCAGGGTAACTATGGCTACACCTTC. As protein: CASSQDPQGNYGYTF.